The clone carrying this TCR beta chain was counted between two and nine times. The antigen is unknown. Extraction of RNA preceded its reverse transcription into cDNA, which served as the sequencing template. The protocol was immunoSEQ multiplex PCR, while the TCRdb copy is restricted to in-frame clones and leaves out a portion. The sample lists over 100,000 clones; about 49% were seen once. The sample is drawn from a study of CD8+ T cells in alopecia areata. As for the study in general: Tofacitinib was taken orally by treated patients, and the dose was 5 to 10 mg twice daily. Points from the study as a whole: For lesional scalp, especially alopecia totalis/universalis, clonality was higher than in normal scalp.

This CDR3 is built from 17 residues. Germline loops: CDR1 MGHDK, CDR2 SYGVNS. With V trimmed by 4 bases and J by 0 bases, 9 bases remained unmatched. The sample was CD8+ T cells sorted from blood, taken at week 0. The clonotype comes from a human donor with alopecia areata. The chain recombines TRBV25-1 with TRBJ2-4, with 7 positions matching TRBD1. Written as DNA, the CDR3 is TGTGCCAGCAGTGGCTCGACAGGGTTCCTAGCCAAAAACATTCAGTACTTC. It codes for CASSGSTGFLAKNIQYF.